What follows describes a single TCR beta chain. Its antigen is currently unknown. This sample was included in a study of regulatory T cells in long-lasting Graves disease. Across the whole study: Patients with new Graves' disease had used antithyroid drugs below 3 months. General study findings and limits: Possibly, too few samples lowered accuracy.

Arm-PCR with iRepertoire HTBI primers amplified the CDR3 regions for these TCR beta libraries. TCRdb re-called the multiplex PCR reads with MiXCR, one entry per CDR3 protein. The sample has roughly 400,000 distinct CDR3 sequences, 16% seen once; the top ten hold 20% to 25%. Time point given: newly diagnosed GD, antithyroid drugs for less than 3 months. From PBMCs, RNA was extracted and then used to make the TCR library. The J segment lost 3 bases and the V segment lost 8 bases, leaving 6 bases of the junction unmatched. There are 13 residues in the CDR3. Germline CDR1 reads ENHRY; CDR2 reads SYGVKD. These data were likewise used in another study, on T cells in Graves' hyperthyroidism and ophthalmopathy.

This specimen consisted of peripheral blood mononuclear cells (PBMCs), obtained at new diagnosis, from a patient treated with antithyroid drugs. This sequence joins TRBV10-3 and TRBJ1-1, with 7 positions matching TRBD1. The sequence came from a woman under 30 with Graves disease. The CDR3 is CAIQQGRDTEAFF. Written as DNA, the CDR3 is TGTGCCATCCAACAGGGGAGGGACACTGAAGCTTTCTTT.